A selection of T cell receptor beta chains follows, all from one sample in a study of shared clonotypes between healthy human individuals. Some clones are missing from TCRdb's copy, which holds only in-frame ones; the method was immunoSEQ multiplex PCR. The data contain 500,000 to 700,000 clones, around 95% of them seen just once; the ten biggest clones take up around 0.12%. The sequenced material came from naive CD8+ T cells sorted from blood. Receptor source: a woman in her 30s in good health. CDR3s include the opening cysteine and the closing phenylalanine or tryptophan. Each record gives: J gene, CDR3 length, D gene, clone size, V gene, CDR3 DNA, CDR3 protein. The D gene is left open where the match is weak. Clone size, where shown, is once, few, many, or a class for clones that have expanded.

J gene: TRBJ2-7
CDR3 length: 15
D gene: .
clone size: .
V gene: TRBV27
CDR3 DNA: TGTGCCAGCAGTTTATCTGGTAGAGGGGGCTACGAGCAGTACTTC
CDR3 protein: CASSLSGRGGYEQYF

J gene: TRBJ2-1
CDR3 length: 13
D gene: .
clone size: .
V gene: TRBV6-5
CDR3 DNA: TGTGCCAGCACCCCAAGTTCGAACAATGAGCAGTTCTTC
CDR3 protein: CASTPSSNNEQFF

J gene: TRBJ2-1
CDR3 length: 17
D gene: TRBD1
clone size: once
V gene: TRBV15
CDR3 DNA: TGTGCCACCAGCTCAATCAACAGGGACAGCCCCTACAATGAGCAGTTCTTC
CDR3 protein: CATSSINRDSPYNEQFF

J gene: TRBJ2-7
CDR3 length: 13
D gene: .
clone size: .
V gene: TRBV27
CDR3 DNA: TGTGCCAGCAGTTTGGCGCGTCGCTACGAGCAGTACTTC
CDR3 protein: CASSLARRYEQYF

J gene: TRBJ1-5
CDR3 length: 14
D gene: .
clone size: few
V gene: TRBV7-8
CDR3 DNA: TGTGCCAGCAGCTTAAGAGGGAGGGTGCAGCCCCAGCATTTT
CDR3 protein: CASSLRGRVQPQHF

J gene: TRBJ2-1
CDR3 length: 16
D gene: .
clone size: .
V gene: TRBV27
CDR3 DNA: TGTGCCAGCAGTTTACCGTTGCGGGACGGGCACAATGAGCAGTTCTTC
CDR3 protein: CASSLPLRDGHNEQFF

J gene: TRBJ1-5
CDR3 length: 15
D gene: .
clone size: .
V gene: TRBV28
CDR3 DNA: TGTGCCAGCAGTTTGGAACTTTATAGCAATCAGCCCCAGCATTTT
CDR3 protein: CASSLELYSNQPQHF

J gene: TRBJ1-1
CDR3 length: 17
D gene: .
clone size: .
V gene: TRBV7-8
CDR3 DNA: TGTGCCAGCAGCTTATTCGGTTATCTGACACCTGACACTGAAGCTTTCTTT
CDR3 protein: CASSLFGYLTPDTEAFF

J gene: TRBJ2-7
CDR3 length: 14
D gene: .
clone size: .
V gene: TRBV2
CDR3 DNA: TGTGCCAGCATTGGCGGGACGGGACCATACGAGCAGTACTTC
CDR3 protein: CASIGGTGPYEQYF

J gene: TRBJ1-5
CDR3 length: 16
D gene: .
clone size: .
V gene: TRBV10-3
CDR3 DNA: TGTGCCATCAGTGAGTCGGGGCCGTATAGCAATCAGCCCCAGCATTTT
CDR3 protein: CAISESGPYSNQPQHF

J gene: TRBJ2-7
CDR3 length: 12
D gene: .
clone size: once
V gene: TRBV14
CDR3 DNA: TGTGCCAGCAGCCTTAGCGTCTCGGAGCAGTACTTC
CDR3 protein: CASSLSVSEQYF

J gene: TRBJ2-7
CDR3 length: 16
D gene: .
clone size: .
V gene: TRBV7-9
CDR3 DNA: TGTGCCAGCAGCCCCAGGCTCGGAGGCCAGGATTACGAGCAGTACTTC
CDR3 protein: CASSPRLGGQDYEQYF

J gene: TRBJ2-1
CDR3 length: 15
D gene: TRBD1
clone size: .
V gene: TRBV7-9
CDR3 DNA: TGTGCCAGCAGCTCACATCAACGCTCCGGGACAGTGCTGTTCTTC
CDR3 protein: CASSSHQRSGTVLFF

J gene: TRBJ2-5
CDR3 length: 13
D gene: .
clone size: .
V gene: TRBV27
CDR3 DNA: TGTGCCAGCACCGGATATTCCGGCGAGACCCAGTACTTC
CDR3 protein: CASTGYSGETQYF

J gene: TRBJ2-3
CDR3 length: 15
D gene: TRBD2
clone size: .
V gene: TRBV9
CDR3 DNA: TGTGCCAGCAGCGTAGAGGCGGGAGTGACAGATACGCAGTATTTT
CDR3 protein: CASSVEAGVTDTQYF

J gene: TRBJ1-2
CDR3 length: 14
D gene: .
clone size: .
V gene: TRBV16
CDR3 DNA: TGTGCCAGCAGCCAATTGGGTACTAACTATGGCTACACCTTC
CDR3 protein: CASSQLGTNYGYTF

J gene: TRBJ2-1
CDR3 length: 15
D gene: TRBD1
clone size: .
V gene: TRBV27
CDR3 DNA: TGTGCCAGCAGTCGACAGGGGGCTTACGACAATGAGCAGTTCTTC
CDR3 protein: CASSRQGAYDNEQFF

J gene: TRBJ2-7
CDR3 length: 14
D gene: TRBD2
clone size: .
V gene: TRBV10-2
CDR3 DNA: TGCGCCAGCAGTGAGTCTCTAGCGGGCTACGAGCAGTACTTC
CDR3 protein: CASSESLAGYEQYF

J gene: TRBJ2-7
CDR3 length: 16
D gene: TRBD1
clone size: .
V gene: TRBV9
CDR3 DNA: TGTGCCAGCAGCACTCGACGGACAGGGGGCTCCTACGAGCAGTACTTC
CDR3 protein: CASSTRRTGGSYEQYF

J gene: TRBJ2-6
CDR3 length: 17
D gene: .
clone size: once
V gene: TRBV5-1
CDR3 DNA: TGCGCCAGCAGCTTGGGTCCAGACCGCTCTGGGGCCAACGTCCTGACTTTC
CDR3 protein: CASSLGPDRSGANVLTF

J gene: TRBJ2-7
CDR3 length: 15
D gene: .
clone size: once
V gene: TRBV19
CDR3 DNA: TGTGCCAGTAGTCTGCGACCGGGATTCCCCTACGAGCAGTACTTC
CDR3 protein: CASSLRPGFPYEQYF

J gene: TRBJ1-1
CDR3 length: 14
D gene: .
clone size: .
V gene: TRBV7-9
CDR3 DNA: TGTGCCAGCAGCCAGACCGGGGAAGACACTGAAGCTTTCTTT
CDR3 protein: CASSQTGEDTEAFF

J gene: TRBJ2-5
CDR3 length: 18
D gene: .
clone size: .
V gene: TRBV30
CDR3 DNA: TGTGCCTGGGGAACCGAAGGGGGTTTTCCTCCCCGTTTGGGGACCCAGTACTTC
CDR3 protein: CAWGTEGGFPPRLGTQYF

J gene: TRBJ2-7
CDR3 length: 17
D gene: .
clone size: .
V gene: TRBV28
CDR3 DNA: TGTGCCAGCAGTTTAGACTCCCGGGGTCCCGGCTCCTACGAGCAGTACTTC
CDR3 protein: CASSLDSRGPGSYEQYF

J gene: TRBJ2-1
CDR3 length: 15
D gene: .
clone size: .
V gene: TRBV4-2
CDR3 DNA: TGTGCCAGCAGCCAAGTCGTTGCTAGTGAGAATGAGCAGTTCTTC
CDR3 protein: CASSQVVASENEQFF

J gene: TRBJ2-7
CDR3 length: 13
D gene: TRBD2
clone size: .
V gene: TRBV15
CDR3 DNA: TGTGCCACCAGCCAGCGGGAGCTCTACGAGCAGTACTTC
CDR3 protein: CATSQRELYEQYF

J gene: TRBJ2-2
CDR3 length: 16
D gene: TRBD2
clone size: .
V gene: TRBV5-1
CDR3 DNA: TGCGCCAGCAGCTTAGGACTAGCAGGGTTCACCGGGGAGCTGTTTTTT
CDR3 protein: CASSLGLAGFTGELFF

J gene: TRBJ2-5
CDR3 length: 15
D gene: TRBD2
clone size: .
V gene: TRBV27
CDR3 DNA: TGTGCCAGCAGTTTACTAGCGGGCCTGCAAGAGACCCAGTACTTC
CDR3 protein: CASSLLAGLQETQYF

J gene: TRBJ2-3
CDR3 length: 14
D gene: TRBD2
clone size: .
V gene: TRBV4-1
CDR3 DNA: TGCGCCAGCAGCCAGGGGTGGGGGGGAGATACGCAGTATTTT
CDR3 protein: CASSQGWGGDTQYF

J gene: TRBJ2-1
CDR3 length: 13
D gene: .
clone size: .
V gene: TRBV6-7
CDR3 DNA: TGTGCCAGCAGTTACTCGTCCCGGGATGAGCAGTTCTTC
CDR3 protein: CASSYSSRDEQFF

J gene: TRBJ1-2
CDR3 length: 14
D gene: .
clone size: .
V gene: TRBV27
CDR3 DNA: TGTGCCAGCAGTCGCGACAGGTTCCCTTATGGCTACACCTTC
CDR3 protein: CASSRDRFPYGYTF

J gene: TRBJ2-2
CDR3 length: 15
D gene: .
clone size: .
V gene: TRBV5-1
CDR3 DNA: TGCGCCAGCAGCTTGGTTCGGCAGAACACCGGGGAGCTGTTTTTT
CDR3 protein: CASSLVRQNTGELFF

J gene: TRBJ2-1
CDR3 length: 16
D gene: .
clone size: once
V gene: TRBV27
CDR3 DNA: TGTGCCAGCAGTTTATCATGGGGGGAGGCCTACAATGAGCAGTTCTTC
CDR3 protein: CASSLSWGEAYNEQFF

J gene: TRBJ2-7
CDR3 length: 14
D gene: TRBD1
clone size: .
V gene: TRBV18
CDR3 DNA: TGTGCCAGCTCACCAGGACAGGGCTACTACGAGCAGTACTTC
CDR3 protein: CASSPGQGYYEQYF

J gene: TRBJ1-1
CDR3 length: 15
D gene: .
clone size: .
V gene: TRBV10-2
CDR3 DNA: TGCGCCAGCAGTGCGACTATCATTGGGAACACTGAAGCTTTCTTT
CDR3 protein: CASSATIIGNTEAFF

J gene: TRBJ2-7
CDR3 length: 16
D gene: TRBD1
clone size: .
V gene: TRBV11-2
CDR3 DNA: TGTGCCAGCAGCCTATCACAGGGGGAATTGCCATACGAGCAGTACTTC
CDR3 protein: CASSLSQGELPYEQYF

J gene: TRBJ2-1
CDR3 length: 18
D gene: TRBD2
clone size: .
V gene: TRBV10-2
CDR3 DNA: TGCGCCAGCAGTGCTGGGAGCCTAGCGGGAGAGTCCTACAATGAGCAGTTCTTC
CDR3 protein: CASSAGSLAGESYNEQFF

J gene: TRBJ2-7
CDR3 length: 15
D gene: .
clone size: .
V gene: TRBV5-8
CDR3 DNA: TGTGCCAGCAGCTTGGTTTCCGGGGCGGGGTACGAGCAGTACTTC
CDR3 protein: CASSLVSGAGYEQYF

J gene: TRBJ1-2
CDR3 length: 16
D gene: .
clone size: .
V gene: TRBV5-4
CDR3 DNA: TGTGCCAGCAGCTTCCTCGATTGGAACCTGATCTATGGCTACACCTTC
CDR3 protein: CASSFLDWNLIYGYTF

J gene: TRBJ1-2
CDR3 length: 14
D gene: .
clone size: .
V gene: TRBV9
CDR3 DNA: TGTGCCAGCAGCCCGTCAGGGGTCGTCTATGGCTACACCTTC
CDR3 protein: CASSPSGVVYGYTF

J gene: TRBJ2-3
CDR3 length: 16
D gene: TRBD2
clone size: once
V gene: TRBV4-2
CDR3 DNA: TGTGCCAGCAGCCAAGAAGCGGGAGGGCCGACAGATACGCAGTATTTT
CDR3 protein: CASSQEAGGPTDTQYF

J gene: TRBJ2-5
CDR3 length: 14
D gene: .
clone size: .
V gene: TRBV19
CDR3 DNA: TGTGCCAGTAGTATGCTGGAAGGGGAAGAGACCCAGTACTTC
CDR3 protein: CASSMLEGEETQYF

J gene: TRBJ1-1
CDR3 length: 17
D gene: .
clone size: .
V gene: TRBV21-1
CDR3 DNA: TGTGCCAGCAGCATCCGGGGGACGGGGCCCGAGAACACTGAAGCTTTCTTT
CDR3 protein: CASSIRGTGPENTEAFF

J gene: TRBJ2-1
CDR3 length: 13
D gene: .
clone size: .
V gene: TRBV30
CDR3 DNA: TGTGCCTGGAGTGGCGTAGGTTCGGATGAGCAGTTCTTC
CDR3 protein: CAWSGVGSDEQFF

J gene: TRBJ1-5
CDR3 length: 14
D gene: .
clone size: .
V gene: TRBV27
CDR3 DNA: TGTGCCAGCAGTTTACGACAGGCGAATCAGCCCCAGCATTTT
CDR3 protein: CASSLRQANQPQHF

J gene: TRBJ2-2
CDR3 length: 17
D gene: .
clone size: .
V gene: TRBV7-2
CDR3 DNA: TGTGCCAGCAGCCCTTACTCAATAGGGGTCAACACCGGGGAGCTGTTTTTT
CDR3 protein: CASSPYSIGVNTGELFF

J gene: TRBJ2-7
CDR3 length: 18
D gene: TRBD2
clone size: .
V gene: TRBV4-1
CDR3 DNA: TGCGCCAGCAGCCAATTCATTGTGGGGGCGGGAGGGCTTGCCGAGCAGTACTTC
CDR3 protein: CASSQFIVGAGGLAEQYF

J gene: TRBJ2-7
CDR3 length: 14
D gene: .
clone size: once
V gene: TRBV28
CDR3 DNA: TGTGCCAGCAGTTTAGGCGGGACCCGGGACGAGCAGTACTTC
CDR3 protein: CASSLGGTRDEQYF

J gene: TRBJ1-2
CDR3 length: 13
D gene: .
clone size: .
V gene: TRBV2
CDR3 DNA: TGTGCCACCGGTTCCGGGACAAACTATGGCTACACCTTC
CDR3 protein: CATGSGTNYGYTF

J gene: TRBJ2-1
CDR3 length: 16
D gene: TRBD2
clone size: .
V gene: TRBV7-3
CDR3 DNA: TGTGCCAGCAGCTCTGGGACTAGCGGGCCCTACAATGAGCAGTTCTTC
CDR3 protein: CASSSGTSGPYNEQFF